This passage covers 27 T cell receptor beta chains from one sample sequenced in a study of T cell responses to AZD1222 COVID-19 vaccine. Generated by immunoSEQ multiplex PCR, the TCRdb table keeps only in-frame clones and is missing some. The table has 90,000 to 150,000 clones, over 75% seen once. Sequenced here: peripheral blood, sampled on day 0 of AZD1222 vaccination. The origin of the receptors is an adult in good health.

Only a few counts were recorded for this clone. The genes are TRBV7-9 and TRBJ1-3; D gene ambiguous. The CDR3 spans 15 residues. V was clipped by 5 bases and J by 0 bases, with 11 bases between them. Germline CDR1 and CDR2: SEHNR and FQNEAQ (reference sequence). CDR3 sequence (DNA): TGTGCCAGCAGCGAAGGAGGACGCTCTGGAAACACCATATATTTT. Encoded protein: CASSEGGRSGNTIYF. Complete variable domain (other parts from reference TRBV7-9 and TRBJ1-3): DTGVSQNPRHKITKRGQNVTFRCDPISEHNRLYWYRQTLGQGPEFLTYFQNEAQLEKSRLLSDRFSAERPKGSFSTLEIQRTEQGDSAMYLCASSEGGRSGNTIYFGEGSWLTVV.

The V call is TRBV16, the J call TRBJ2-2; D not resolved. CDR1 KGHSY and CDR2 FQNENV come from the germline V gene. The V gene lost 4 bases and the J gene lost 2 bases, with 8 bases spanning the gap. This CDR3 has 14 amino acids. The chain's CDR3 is CASSRAKNTGELFF. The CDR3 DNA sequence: TGTGCCAGCAGCCGGGCAAAAAACACCGGGGAGCTGTTTTTT.

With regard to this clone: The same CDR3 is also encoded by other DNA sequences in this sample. This chain's CDR3 is CASSYSQTYEQYF. CDR3 DNA sequence: TGTGCCAGCAGTTACTCGCAGACCTACGAGCAGTACTTC. The V call is TRBV6-2 or TRBV6-3, the J call TRBJ2-7, with unresolved D. In germline, CDR1 is MNHEY, CDR2 SVGEGT. The CDR3 has 13 amino acids. V dropped 0 bases and J dropped 2 bases, with 5 bases sitting between them.

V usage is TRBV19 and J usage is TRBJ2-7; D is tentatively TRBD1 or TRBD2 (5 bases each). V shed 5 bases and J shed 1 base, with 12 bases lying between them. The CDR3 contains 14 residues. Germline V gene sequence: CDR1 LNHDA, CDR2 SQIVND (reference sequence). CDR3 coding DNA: TGTGCCAGTAGTTCCGGGACCGCTTCCTACGAGCAGTACTTC. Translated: CASSSGTASYEQYF. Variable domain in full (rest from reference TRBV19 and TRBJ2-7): DGGITQSPKYLFRKEGQNVTLSCEQNLNHDAMYWYRQDPGQGLRLIYYSQIVNDFQKGDIAEGYSVSREKKESFPLTVTSAQKNPTAFYLCASSSGTASYEQYFGPGTRLTVT.

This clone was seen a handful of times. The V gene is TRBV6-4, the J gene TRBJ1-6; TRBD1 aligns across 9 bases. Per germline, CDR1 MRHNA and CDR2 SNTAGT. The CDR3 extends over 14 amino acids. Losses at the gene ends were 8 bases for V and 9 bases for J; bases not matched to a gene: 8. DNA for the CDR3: TGTGCCAGCGCCCCGGGACAGGGAAGTTCACCCCTCCACTTT. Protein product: CASAPGQGSSPLHF.

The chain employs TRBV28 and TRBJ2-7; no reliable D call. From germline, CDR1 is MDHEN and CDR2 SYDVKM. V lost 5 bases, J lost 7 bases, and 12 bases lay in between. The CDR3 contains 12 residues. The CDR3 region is CASSPGYGEQYF. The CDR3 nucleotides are TGTGCCAGCAGTCCAGGCTACGGAGAGCAGTACTTC.

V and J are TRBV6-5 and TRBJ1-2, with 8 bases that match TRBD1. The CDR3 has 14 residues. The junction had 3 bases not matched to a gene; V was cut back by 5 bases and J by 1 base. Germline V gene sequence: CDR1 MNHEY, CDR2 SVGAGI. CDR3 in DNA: TGTGCCAGCAGTCAGGGGGCAGGTAACTATGGCTACACCTTC. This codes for CASSQGAGNYGYTF.

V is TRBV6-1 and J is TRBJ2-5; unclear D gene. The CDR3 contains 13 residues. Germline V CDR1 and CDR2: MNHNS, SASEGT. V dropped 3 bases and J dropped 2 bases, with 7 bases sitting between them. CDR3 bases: TGTGCCAGCAGTGATTTCCCACAAGAGACCCAGTACTTC. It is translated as CASSDFPQETQYF.

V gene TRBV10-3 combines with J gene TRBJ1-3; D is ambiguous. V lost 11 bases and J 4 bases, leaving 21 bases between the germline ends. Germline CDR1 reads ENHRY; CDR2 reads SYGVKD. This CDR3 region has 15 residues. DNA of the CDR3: TGTGCCTCAAGCTGGGGTGGCGTGATGGGAAACACCATATATTTT. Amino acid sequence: CASSWGGVMGNTIYF.

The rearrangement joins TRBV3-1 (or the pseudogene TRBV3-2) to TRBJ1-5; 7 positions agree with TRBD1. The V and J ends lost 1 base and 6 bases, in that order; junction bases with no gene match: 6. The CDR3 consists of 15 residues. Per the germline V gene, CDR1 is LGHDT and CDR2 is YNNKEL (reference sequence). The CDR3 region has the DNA TGTGCCAGCAGCCAAGGACAGGGTAAAGGTCAGCCCCAGCATTTT. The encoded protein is CASSQGQGKGQPQHF.

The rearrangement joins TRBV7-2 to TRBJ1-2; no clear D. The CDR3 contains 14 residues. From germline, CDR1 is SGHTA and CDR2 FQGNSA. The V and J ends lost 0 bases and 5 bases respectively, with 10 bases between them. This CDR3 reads CASSLARRNYGYTF. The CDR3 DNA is TGTGCCAGCAGCTTAGCCCGTAGGAATTATGGCTACACCTTC.

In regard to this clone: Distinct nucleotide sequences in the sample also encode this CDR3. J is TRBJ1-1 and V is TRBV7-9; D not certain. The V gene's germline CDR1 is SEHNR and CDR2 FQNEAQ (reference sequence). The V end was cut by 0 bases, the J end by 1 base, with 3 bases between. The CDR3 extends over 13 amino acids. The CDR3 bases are TGTGCCAGCAGCTTAGCGGGGAACACTGAAGCTTTCTTT. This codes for CASSLAGNTEAFF.

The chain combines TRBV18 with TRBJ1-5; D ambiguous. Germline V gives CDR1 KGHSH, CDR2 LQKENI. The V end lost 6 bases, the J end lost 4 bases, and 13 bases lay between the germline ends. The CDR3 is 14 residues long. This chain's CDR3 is CASSAGSLNQPQHF. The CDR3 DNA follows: TGTGCCAGCTCCGCGGGGAGTCTGAATCAGCCCCAGCATTTT.

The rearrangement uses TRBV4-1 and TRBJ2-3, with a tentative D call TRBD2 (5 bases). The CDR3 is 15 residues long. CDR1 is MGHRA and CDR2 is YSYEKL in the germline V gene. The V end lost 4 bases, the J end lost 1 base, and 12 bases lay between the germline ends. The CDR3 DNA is TGCGCCAGCAGCCCAGACGGGGTCGGCACAGATACGCAGTATTTT. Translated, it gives CASSPDGVGTDTQYF.

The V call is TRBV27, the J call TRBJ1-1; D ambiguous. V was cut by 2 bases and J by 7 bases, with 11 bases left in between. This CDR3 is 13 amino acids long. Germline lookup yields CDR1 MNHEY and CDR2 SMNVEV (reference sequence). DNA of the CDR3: TGTGCCAGCAGTTTAGGATCGGGGATTGAAGCTTTCTTT. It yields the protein CASSLGSGIEAFF.

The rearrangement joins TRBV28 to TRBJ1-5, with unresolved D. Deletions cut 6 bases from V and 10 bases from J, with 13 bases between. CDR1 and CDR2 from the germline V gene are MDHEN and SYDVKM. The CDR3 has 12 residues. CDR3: CASRTQIYPQHF. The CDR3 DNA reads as TGTGCCAGCAGGACCCAGATCTACCCCCAGCATTTT.

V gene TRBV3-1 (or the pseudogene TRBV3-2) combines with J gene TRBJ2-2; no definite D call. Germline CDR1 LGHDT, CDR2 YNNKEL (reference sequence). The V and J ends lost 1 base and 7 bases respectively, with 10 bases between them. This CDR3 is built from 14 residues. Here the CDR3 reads CASSQVDGHGELFF. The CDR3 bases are TGTGCCAGCAGCCAAGTGGACGGCCACGGGGAGCTGTTTTTT.

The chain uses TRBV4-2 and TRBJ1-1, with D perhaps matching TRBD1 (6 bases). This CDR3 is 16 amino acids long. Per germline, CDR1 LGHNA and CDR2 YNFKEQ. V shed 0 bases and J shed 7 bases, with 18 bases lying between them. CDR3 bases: TGTGCCAGCAGCCAAGAGGATGCGGGGGGCGTCGGTGAAGCTTTCTTT. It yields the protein CASSQEDAGGVGEAFF.

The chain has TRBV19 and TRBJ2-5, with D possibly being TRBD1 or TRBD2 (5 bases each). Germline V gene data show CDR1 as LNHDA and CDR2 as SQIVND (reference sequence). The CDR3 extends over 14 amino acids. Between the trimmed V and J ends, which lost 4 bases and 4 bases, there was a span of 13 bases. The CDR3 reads CASSREEGPETQYF. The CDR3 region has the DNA TGTGCCAGTAGTAGGGAAGAGGGACCAGAGACCCAGTACTTC.

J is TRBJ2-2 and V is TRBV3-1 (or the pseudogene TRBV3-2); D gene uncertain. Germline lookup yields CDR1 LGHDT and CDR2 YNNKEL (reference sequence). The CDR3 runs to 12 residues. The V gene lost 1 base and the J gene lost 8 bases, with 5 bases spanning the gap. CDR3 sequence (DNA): TGTGCCAGCAGCCAAGTGGAAGGGGAGCTGTTTTTT. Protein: CASSQVEGELFF.

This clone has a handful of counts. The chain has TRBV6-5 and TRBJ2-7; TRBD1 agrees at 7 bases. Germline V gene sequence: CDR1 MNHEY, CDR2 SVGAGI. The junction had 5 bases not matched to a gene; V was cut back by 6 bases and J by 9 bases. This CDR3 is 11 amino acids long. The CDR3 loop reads CASSDRETQYF. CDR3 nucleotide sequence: TGTGCCAGCAGCGACAGGGAGACGCAGTACTTC.

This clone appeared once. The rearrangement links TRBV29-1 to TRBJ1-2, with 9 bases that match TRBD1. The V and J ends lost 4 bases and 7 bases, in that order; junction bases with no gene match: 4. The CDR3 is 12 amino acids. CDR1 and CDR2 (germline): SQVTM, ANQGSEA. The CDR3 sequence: CSVGGQGSGYTF. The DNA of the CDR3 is TGCAGCGTTGGAGGACAGGGGTCTGGCTACACCTTC.

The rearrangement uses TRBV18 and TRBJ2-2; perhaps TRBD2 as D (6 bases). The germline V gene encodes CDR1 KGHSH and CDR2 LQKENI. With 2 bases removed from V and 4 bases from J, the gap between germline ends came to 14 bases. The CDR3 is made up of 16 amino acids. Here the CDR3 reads CASSPGSQGGTGELFF. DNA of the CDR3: TGTGCCAGCTCACCAGGTTCCCAGGGAGGCACCGGGGAGCTGTTTTTT.

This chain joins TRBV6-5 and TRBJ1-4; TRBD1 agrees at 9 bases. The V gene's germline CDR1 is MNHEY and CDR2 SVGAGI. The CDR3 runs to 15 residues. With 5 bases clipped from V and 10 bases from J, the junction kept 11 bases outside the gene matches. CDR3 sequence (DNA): TGTGCCAGCAGTATAGGGACAGGGCCTCTAGGAAAACTGTTTTTT. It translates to CASSIGTGPLGKLFF.

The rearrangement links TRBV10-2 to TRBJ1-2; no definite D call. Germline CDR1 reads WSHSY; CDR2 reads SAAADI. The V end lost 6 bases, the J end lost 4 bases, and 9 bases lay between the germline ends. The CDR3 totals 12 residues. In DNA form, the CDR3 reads TGCGCCAGCAGAACCCCCGGCTATGGCTACACCTTC. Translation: CASRTPGYGYTF.

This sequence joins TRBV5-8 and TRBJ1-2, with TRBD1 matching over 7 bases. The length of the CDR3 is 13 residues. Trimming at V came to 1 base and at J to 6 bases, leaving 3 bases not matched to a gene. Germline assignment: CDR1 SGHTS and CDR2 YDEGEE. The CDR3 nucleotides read TGTGCCAGCAGCTTGAGAGGGGGCCATGGCTACACCTTC. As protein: CASSLRGGHGYTF.

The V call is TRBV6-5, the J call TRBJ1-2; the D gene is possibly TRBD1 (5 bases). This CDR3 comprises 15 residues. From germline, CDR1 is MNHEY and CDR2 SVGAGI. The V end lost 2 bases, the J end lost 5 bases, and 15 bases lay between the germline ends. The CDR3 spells CASSYVQGRRYGYTF. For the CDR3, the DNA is TGTGCCAGCAGTTACGTGCAGGGACGGAGGTATGGCTACACCTTC.